The text below deals with one T cell receptor beta chain. The germline V gene has CDR1 SGHTA and CDR2 FQGNSA. V dropped 5 bases and J dropped 2 bases, with 3 bases sitting between them. There are 12 residues in the CDR3. This entry is derived from a study of blood T cell repertoires in COVID-19. Produced via immunoSEQ multiplex PCR; TCRdb's table is partial and in-frame only. The table has a few hundred thousand clones, roughly nine tenths seen once. The genes are TRBV7-2 and TRBJ2-2, with D unresolved. Sequencing used peripheral blood. The sequence was collected from a middle-aged man who had recovered from COVID-19. The CDR3 DNA reads as TGTGCCAGCAGCCTTAACACCGGGGAGCTGTTTTTT. Protein sequence: CASSLNTGELFF. Filled out from reference TRBV7-2 and TRBJ2-2, the complete variable domain reads GAGVSQSPSNKVTEKGKDVELRCDPISGHTALYWYRQSLGQGLEFLIYFQGNSAPDKSGLPSDRFSAERTGGSVSTLTIQRTQQEDSAVYLCASSLNTGELFFGEGSRLTVL.